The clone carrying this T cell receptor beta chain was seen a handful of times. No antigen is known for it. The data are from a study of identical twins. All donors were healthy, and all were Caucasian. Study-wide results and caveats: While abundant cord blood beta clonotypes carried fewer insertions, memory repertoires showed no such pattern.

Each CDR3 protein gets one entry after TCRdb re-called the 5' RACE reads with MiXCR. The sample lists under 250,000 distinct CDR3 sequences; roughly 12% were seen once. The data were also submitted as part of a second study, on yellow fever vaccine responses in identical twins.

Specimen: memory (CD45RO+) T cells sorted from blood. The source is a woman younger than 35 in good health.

CDR3 residues: CASSFPSGATGELFF. The CDR3 nucleotides are TGTGCCAGCAGTTTTCCTAGCGGGGCCACCGGGGAGCTGTTTTTT. This chain joins TRBV28 and TRBJ2-2; TRBD2 agrees at 9 bases. Per germline, CDR1 MDHEN and CDR2 SYDVKM. Trimming took 3 bases from V and 4 from J; bases not matched to a gene: 3. This CDR3 has 15 residues.